Ten or more counts support the clone carrying this TCR beta chain. Its antigen is unidentified. These data come from a study of T cells in Graves' hyperthyroidism and ophthalmopathy. Amplification of TCR beta CDR3 regions was performed using RNA transcripts as template. A set of HTBI primers served as the primers for a first-round RT-PCR of the TCR CDR3. TCRdb re-analysed the multiplex PCR reads in MiXCR, keeping a single row per CDR3 protein. The data contain about 420,000 distinct CDR3 sequences, 15% to 18% of them singletons. V lost 4 bases, J lost 4 bases, and 8 bases stayed unmatched. CDR3 length equals 14 residues. Per germline, CDR1 DFQATT and CDR2 SNEGSKA (reference sequence). Study observations and caveats: Most thyroid-expanded clonotypes above 0.001 were also found in blood.

Sample: blood. The TCR comes from a young woman with Graves' hyperthyroidism. This chain joins TRBV20-1 and TRBJ2-3, with 7 bases fitting TRBD2. The DNA of the CDR3 is TGCAGTGCTATTTGGCGGGAGATCTCAGATACGCAGTATTTT. Translating gives CSAIWREISDTQYF.